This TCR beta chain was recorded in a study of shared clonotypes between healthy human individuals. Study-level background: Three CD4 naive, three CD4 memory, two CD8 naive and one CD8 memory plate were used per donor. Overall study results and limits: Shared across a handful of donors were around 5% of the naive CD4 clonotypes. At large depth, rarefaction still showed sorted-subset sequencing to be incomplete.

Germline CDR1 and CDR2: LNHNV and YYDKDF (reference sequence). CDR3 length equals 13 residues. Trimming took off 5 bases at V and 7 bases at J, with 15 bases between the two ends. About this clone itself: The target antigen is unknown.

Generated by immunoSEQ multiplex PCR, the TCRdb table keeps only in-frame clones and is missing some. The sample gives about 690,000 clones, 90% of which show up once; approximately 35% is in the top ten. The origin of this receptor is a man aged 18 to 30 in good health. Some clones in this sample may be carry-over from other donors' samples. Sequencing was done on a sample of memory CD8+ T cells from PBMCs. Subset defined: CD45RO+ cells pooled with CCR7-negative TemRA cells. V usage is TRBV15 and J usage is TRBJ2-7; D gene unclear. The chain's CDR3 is CATSRHDTVEQYF. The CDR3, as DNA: TGTGCCACCAGCCGACACGACACCGTTGAGCAGTACTTC.